The rows below give T cell receptor beta chains drawn from one sample of a study of response to subunit inactivated influenza vaccine. One entry per CDR3 protein, called by TCRdb with MiXCR from the RT-PCR reads. The sample has hundreds of thousands of distinct CDR3 sequences, approximately 23% seen once; the top ten hold over 9%. The starting material was PBMCs from blood, obtained less than 22 months after vaccination. The receptors shown here come from a man aged 45-69 years who received an inactivated influenza vaccine. Each CDR3 is given with its conserved first and last residue. The order of the fields is clone size, J gene, D gene, V gene, CDR3 DNA, CDR3 protein. The D gene is left open where the match is weak. Some rows have no size entry. The others give once, few or many, or a class for an expanded clone.

NA | TRBJ1-2 | TRBD1 | TRBV6-1 | TGTGCCAGCAGTCAGGGACAGCCAGCTAACTATGGCTACACCTTC | CASSQGQPANYGYTF
few | TRBJ1-1 | NA | TRBV5-6 | TGTGCCAGCAGCTCAGGGTTTGGGGAAGCTTTCTTT | CASSSGFGEAFF
NA | TRBJ1-2 | NA | TRBV7-9 | TGTGCCAGCAGCTTAACGTTCGGTAATGGCTACACCTTC | CASSLTFGNGYTF
few | TRBJ1-6 | TRBD1 | TRBV9 | TGTGCCAGCAGCGGGACAGGGAATAATTCACCCCTCCACTTT | CASSGTGNNSPLHF
few | TRBJ1-2 | TRBD1 | TRBV10-3 | TGTGCCATCAGTAACAGGGGGCGGGAGAATGGCTACACCTTC | CAISNRGRENGYTF
few | TRBJ1-2 | TRBD1 | TRBV28 | TGTGCCAGCAGTTTATGGCAGGGGGAGTATGGCTACACCTTC | CASSLWQGEYGYTF
NA | TRBJ2-7 | NA | TRBV10-1 | TGCGCCAGCAGTGGTTCCTCACAAGGCGGGCAGTACTTC | CASSGSSQGGQYF
NA | TRBJ2-1 | TRBD2 | TRBV4-2 | TGTGCCAGCAGCCAAGACTTCAGCGGGGGGTTCAATGAGCAGTTCTTC | CASSQDFSGGFNEQFF
NA | TRBJ2-5 | NA | TRBV15 | TGTGCCACCAGCAGAGATCAGTCAGAAGAGACCCAGTACTTC | CATSRDQSEETQYF
few | TRBJ2-7 | TRBD1 | TRBV20-1 | TGCAGTGCTATTTCGACAGGGGGCGCACACGAGCAGTACTTC | CSAISTGGAHEQYF
NA | TRBJ1-2 | NA | TRBV29-1 | TGCAGCGTTGGAGGGTATGGCTACACCTTC | CSVGGYGYTF
NA | TRBJ2-2 | TRBD2 | TRBV6-1 | TGTGCCGGAACGGCGGTGGCGGGGGGAAACGGGGAGCTGTTTTTT | CAGTAVAGGNGELFF
few | TRBJ2-2 | NA | TRBV5-1 | TGCGCCAGCACGGTTACGAACACCGGGGAGCTGTTTTTT | CASTVTNTGELFF
NA | TRBJ2-7 | TRBD2 | TRBV12-3/TRBV12-4 | TGTGCCAGCAAGACTAGCGGGGGTAACGAGCAGTACTTC | CASKTSGGNEQYF
many | TRBJ1-6 | NA | TRBV9 | TGTGCCAGCAGCGTAACCGGGGGCAATTCACCCCTCCACTTT | CASSVTGGNSPLHF
NA | TRBJ1-4 | NA | TRBV14 | TGTGCCAGCAGCCATCTTCAGGGTCGGAATGAAAAACTGTTTTTT | CASSHLQGRNEKLFF
few | TRBJ1-3 | NA | TRBV4-3 | TGCGCCAGCAGCCAAGGTGCGGGGGTGTACGGAAACACCATATATTTT | CASSQGAGVYGNTIYF
few | TRBJ1-1 | TRBD1 | TRBV2 | TGTGCCAGCATCGGACAGGGAGGGGGCACTGAAGCTTTCTTT | CASIGQGGGTEAFF
NA | TRBJ1-5 | NA | TRBV23-1 | TGCGCCAGCACAATCAGAATAGACAATCAGCCCCAGCATTTT | CASTIRIDNQPQHF
NA | TRBJ1-2 | NA | TRBV11-2 | TGTGCCAGCAGCTTTCCAGGGACCTATGGCTACACCTTC | CASSFPGTYGYTF
NA | TRBJ2-7 | NA | TRBV10-1 | TGCGCCAGCAGTGATGGTTTTCCGGGCTCCTACGAGCAGTACTTC | CASSDGFPGSYEQYF
few | TRBJ1-5 | NA | TRBV7-9 | TGTGCCAGCAGCTTAGTGGGGTGGCAGCCCCAGCATTTT | CASSLVGWQPQHF
NA | TRBJ1-6 | TRBD1 | TRBV3-1 | TGTGCCAGCAGCCAAGTGAGGGACAGGGACAATTCACCCCTCCACTTT | CASSQVRDRDNSPLHF
few | TRBJ2-1 | TRBD1 | TRBV6-1 | TGTGCCAGCAGTATGAACAGGGGACGCTCCTACAATGAGCAGTTCTTC | CASSMNRGRSYNEQFF
few | TRBJ1-1 | NA | TRBV12-3/TRBV12-4 | TGTGCCAGCAGTTCCTACGGGACTGAAGCTTTCTTT | CASSSYGTEAFF
NA | TRBJ2-7 | NA | TRBV11-1 | TGTGCCAGCAGCTTATTTCTATTAAGAAACAACCGGGACTTTGCCTACGAGCAGTACTTC | CASSLFLLRNNRDFAYEQYF
many | TRBJ2-7 | NA | TRBV5-1 | TGCGCCAGCAGCGTCTCAGGGAACTCCTACGAGCAGTACTTC | CASSVSGNSYEQYF
few | TRBJ2-4 | NA | TRBV6-2/TRBV6-3 | TGTGCCAGCAGCCCCTTCAAGGGGCAGCCTGGGGTTATGGCCAAAAACATTCAGTACTTC | CASSPFKGQPGVMAKNIQYF
few | TRBJ1-2 | NA | TRBV29-1 | TGCAGCGTTGAAGATGGGCCCGGTCCGCGGGGCTACACCTTC | CSVEDGPGPRGYTF
NA | TRBJ2-1 | NA | TRBV4-3 | TGCGCCAGCAGCCAAGATGCCGGGAAATCCTACAATGAGCAGTTCTTC | CASSQDAGKSYNEQFF
once | TRBJ2-3 | TRBD2 | TRBV29-1 | TGCAGCGTTTTTCTTCTAGCGGGGGGAACCAACACAGATACGCAGTATTTT | CSVFLLAGGTNTDTQYF
NA | TRBJ2-5 | NA | TRBV12-3/TRBV12-4 | TGTGCCAGCAGTTTAGAGGGGGGGCTGGAGACCCAGTACTTC | CASSLEGGLETQYF
few | TRBJ2-5 | TRBD2 | TRBV29-1 | TGCAGCGTTCTGGGACTACAAGAGACCCAGTACTTC | CSVLGLQETQYF
few | TRBJ2-1 | TRBD2 | TRBV14 | TGTGCCAGCAGCCAAGATAGACTAGCGGGGGCCATAGAGCAGTTCTTC | CASSQDRLAGAIEQFF
few | TRBJ1-5 | NA | TRBV5-1 | TGCGCCAGCAGCTGGAACTCGGGGGCAGGCCAGCCCCAGCATTTT | CASSWNSGAGQPQHF
few | TRBJ2-7 | NA | TRBV5-6 | TGTGCCAGCAGCTTGCGTGTTCAGGGGCTATGGACTAACCGTATTTATAATTACGAGCAGTACTTC | CASSLRVQGLWTNRIYNYEQYF
NA | TRBJ2-5 | NA | TRBV7-2 | TGTGCCAGCAGCTTCGCCCGTCTAGGGGAGACCCAGTACTTC | CASSFARLGETQYF
few | TRBJ1-2 | NA | TRBV20-1 | TGCAGTGCTAGTGGGCAGTGGGGGGGTGAGGGCTACACCTTC | CSASGQWGGEGYTF
few | TRBJ1-5 | TRBD1 | TRBV10-3 | TGTGCCATCAGTGAGTCCACAGGGGTGGGCAATCAGCCCCAGCATTTT | CAISESTGVGNQPQHF
few | TRBJ2-7 | NA | TRBV29-1 | TGCAGCGTTGGTGGGGCGGGACCCTACGAGCAGTACTTC | CSVGGAGPYEQYF
NA | TRBJ2-3 | TRBD1 | TRBV5-6 | TGTGCCAGCAGCCTACGACAGGGTTCGCGGCATACGCAGTATTTT | CASSLRQGSRHTQYF
few | TRBJ2-3 | NA | TRBV7-8 | TGTGCCAGCAGTTGGAGCACAGATACGCAGTATTTT | CASSWSTDTQYF
few | TRBJ1-5 | NA | TRBV3-1 | TGTGCCAGCAGCCAAGGGAGTGGATCAGGGCATCAGCCCCAGCATTTT | CASSQGSGSGHQPQHF
NA | TRBJ2-1 | TRBD1 | TRBV7-2 | TGTGCCAGCAGCTTAGCCCCATACAGGGGCAGACACTACAATGAGCAGTTCTTC | CASSLAPYRGRHYNEQFF